The sequence of this T cell receptor (beta chain) was determined in a study of blood T cells in healthy people across ages. Through a sample-barcoded 5' primer and a J-beta primer mix, a second PCR was run for roughly 6 to 11 cycles. CDR3-containing paired-end reads numbering at least 2.5 million came from each sample. TCRdb independently ran MiXCR on the 5' RACE reads; one entry per CDR3 protein. The sample contains approximately 850,000 distinct CDR3 sequences, 44% of which appear only once. The CDR3 runs to 17 residues. Trimming took 3 bases from V and 3 from J, leaving 20 bases between them. Germline V gene lookup returns CDR1 SGHVS and CDR2 FQNEAQ. In regard to this clonotype: Its antigen is unknown.

Overall study results and limits: Age brought a roughly linear fall in TCR beta diversity measured per million T cells.

The authors drew 7.5 to 10 milliliters of peripheral blood from each donor. Researchers isolated at least 6.5 million PBMCs per sample. Specimen: blood. This TCR came from a man in his sixties in good health. This rearrangement joins TRBV7-8 to TRBJ1-2; D possibly corresponds to TRBD1 (5 bases). The CDR3 reads CASSFYERGNFYYGYTF. DNA of the CDR3: TGTGCCAGCAGCTTCTACGAGCGGGGCAATTTCTACTATGGCTACACCTTC.